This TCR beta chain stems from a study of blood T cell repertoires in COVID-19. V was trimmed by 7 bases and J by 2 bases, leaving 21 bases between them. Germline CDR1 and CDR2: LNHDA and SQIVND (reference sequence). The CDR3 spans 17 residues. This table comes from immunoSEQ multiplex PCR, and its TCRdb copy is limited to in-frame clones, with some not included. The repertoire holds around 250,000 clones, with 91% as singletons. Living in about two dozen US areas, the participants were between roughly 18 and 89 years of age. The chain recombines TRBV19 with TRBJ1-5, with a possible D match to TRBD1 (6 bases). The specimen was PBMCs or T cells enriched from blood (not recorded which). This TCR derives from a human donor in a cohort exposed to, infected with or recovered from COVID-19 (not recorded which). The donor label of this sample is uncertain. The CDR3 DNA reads TGTGCCAGTACCACCTTTGGGATAGGGGGGGGCAATCAGCCCCAGCATTTT. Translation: CASTTFGIGGGNQPQHF.